This paragraph covers one T cell receptor beta chain sequence. Its antigen is unidentified. Time point: cycle 4 day 1 (C4D1), after six to seven weeks of nivolumab. No patient escaped relapse after autologous stem cell transplantation, and brentuximab vedotin exposure varied. The table came from immunoSEQ multiplex PCR; TCRdb's copy has only in-frame clones and leaves some out. The sample has 43,000 or so clones, around four fifths seen once. The data were obtained in a study of PD-1 blockade in classical Hodgkin lymphoma. The germline V gene has CDR1 SNHLY and CDR2 FYNNEI. The CDR3 is made up of 13 amino acids. V lost 6 bases and J 5 bases, leaving 11 bases between the germline ends. Study results and caveats: Relative to healthy donors, newly diagnosed patients reportedly had lower baseline TCR diversity, which was reported as lower still in relapsed/refractory patients.

The TCR sequence derives from a human donor with classical Hodgkin lymphoma. The sample here was peripheral blood mononuclear cells (PBMCs), taken before the fourth cycle of nivolumab. This chain connects TRBV2 to TRBJ1-5; TRBD1 is a possible D gene (5 bases). This chain's CDR3 is CASSREMDQPQHF. DNA for the CDR3: TGTGCCAGCAGCAGGGAAATGGATCAGCCCCAGCATTTT.